A single sample is the source of the 25 T cell receptor beta chains below, sequenced in a study of T cells in Graves' hyperthyroidism and ophthalmopathy. Amplified regions were TCR beta CDR3 sequences from RNA transcripts. With the HTBI primer set, the TCR CDR3 went through a first round of RT-PCR. TCRdb called the multiplex PCR reads again in MiXCR, with one record for every CDR3 protein. The data show roughly 640,000 distinct CDR3 sequences, with approximately 16% seen just once and approximately 3.5% held by the top ten. Sequenced: blood. These receptors originate from a woman aged 40 to 49 with Graves' ophthalmopathy.

A few counts support this clonotype. The chain is built from TRBV5-1 and TRBJ1-4, with 8 bases fitting TRBD1. CDR1 is SGHRS, CDR2 YFSETQ, per germline. The CDR3 is 15 residues long. V gave up 5 bases and J gave up 4 bases; unmatched junction bases: 7. This CDR3 is CASSFGTGHNEKLFF. The CDR3 DNA is TGCGCCAGCAGTTTCGGGACAGGACATAATGAAAAACTGTTTTTT.

The genes are TRBV6-2 or TRBV6-3 and TRBJ1-5; D unclear. The CDR3 is 14 amino acids. Germline V lookup: CDR1 MNHEY, CDR2 SVGEGT. V was trimmed by 5 bases and J by 4 bases, leaving 12 bases between them. The CDR3 loop reads CASSREGGNQPQHF. The CDR3 DNA follows: TGTGCCAGCAGTCGTGAGGGAGGAAATCAGCCCCAGCATTTT.

About this clonotype: Germline is not matched at one junction end, which may reflect a read error. The chain uses TRBV3-1 and TRBJ2-7; D is unclear. CDR3 size: 16 residues. Germline V lookup: CDR1 LGHDT, CDR2 YNNKEL (reference sequence). For the CDR3, the DNA is TGTGCCATCAGCCAAGGGCCCAGCTTGCGAAACTACGAGCAGTACTTC. Translation gives CAISQGPSLRNYEQYF.

The rearrangement joins TRBV28 to TRBJ1-1; D is undetermined. With 7 bases removed from V and 3 bases from J, the gap between germline ends came to 12 bases. This CDR3 has 13 amino acids. In germline, CDR1 is MDHEN, CDR2 SYDVKM. Written as DNA, the CDR3 is TGTGCCAGCACCATTGGCTCGTACACTGAAGCTTTCTTT. Amino acids: CASTIGSYTEAFF.

The sample holds many counts of this clonotype. This sequence joins TRBV6-1 and TRBJ1-2, with D hard to call. V was clipped by 2 bases and J by 4 bases, with 8 bases between them. Germline values: CDR1 MNHNS, CDR2 SASEGT. This CDR3 is built from 13 residues. The CDR3 loop is CASSEYGSYGYTF. Written as DNA, the CDR3 is TGTGCCAGCAGTGAATACGGGAGCTATGGCTACACCTTC.

This clonotype was detected a few times. V and J are TRBV29-1 and TRBJ2-7, with D perhaps TRBD1 (5 bases). This CDR3 is 14 amino acids long. V lost 7 bases and J lost 6, with 22 bases in between. CDR1 is SQVTM and CDR2 is ANQGSEA in the germline V gene. The CDR3 coding sequence is TGCAGCGGTGCCCCCCAGGGTAGCCCCTCCGAGCAGTACTTC. This encodes CSGAPQGSPSEQYF.

Only a few counts were recorded for this clonotype. The V call is TRBV27, the J call TRBJ1-6; 7 nucleotides match TRBD1. CDR1 is MNHEY and CDR2 is SMNVEV in the germline V gene (reference sequence). Trimming took 6 bases from V and 7 from J; bases not matched to a gene: 6. The CDR3 is 14 residues long. The CDR3 DNA sequence: TGTGCCAGCAGGCTTTGGGACAGAAATTCACCCCTCCACTTT. Its translation is CASRLWDRNSPLHF.

There are many counts of this clonotype. The chain combines TRBV5-4 with TRBJ2-1, with 9 bases lining up with TRBD1. This CDR3 contains 15 residues. Germline CDR1 SGHNT, CDR2 YYREEE (reference sequence). V shed 3 bases, J shed 5 bases, and the junction held 6 bases outside the gene matches. DNA of the CDR3: TGTGCCAGCAGCTATTTTGGGACAGGGAACAATGAGCAGTTCTTC. Protein: CASSYFGTGNNEQFF.

In its sample, this clonotype was seen many times. This chain connects TRBV30 to TRBJ1-1; D perhaps matches TRBD1 (6 bases). The CDR3 totals 15 residues. The V end lost 0 bases, the J end lost 1 base, and 12 bases lay between the germline ends. The germline CDR1 and CDR2 sequences are GTSNPN and SVGIG (reference sequence). CDR3 residues: CAWSVPGVTNTEAFF. CDR3 coding DNA: TGTGCCTGGAGTGTACCAGGGGTAACGAACACTGAAGCTTTCTTT.

V is TRBV28 and J is TRBJ2-7; D gene uncertain. Germline CDR1 and CDR2: MDHEN and SYDVKM. Trimming removed 7 bases from V and 0 bases from J, with 16 bases in between. This CDR3 is built from 15 residues. CDR3 bases: TGTGCCAGCACCCCCATAGGTTTGTCCTCCTACGAGCAGTACTTC. Translated, it gives CASTPIGLSSYEQYF.

This clonotype was counted ten times or more. V and J are TRBV2 and TRBJ2-1, with D perhaps TRBD2 (6 bases). The CDR3 runs to 15 residues. V lost 2 bases and J lost 9, with 17 bases in between. Germline assignment: CDR1 SNHLY and CDR2 FYNNEI. The CDR3 loop is CASSERLVHGGEQFF. DNA of the CDR3: TGTGCCAGCAGTGAAAGACTAGTTCATGGTGGTGAGCAGTTCTTC.

As to this clonotype: A read error may produce the germline difference seen at one junction end. V and J are TRBV6-7 and TRBJ2-3, with D unresolved. TRBV6-7 is assigned to the ORF class and has an uncertain function. CDR3 length: 14 residues. The chain's CDR3 is CASNLRISTDTQCF. The CDR3 nucleotides read TGTGCCAGCAACCTTAGAATTAGCACAGATACGCAGTGTTTT.

V is TRBV30 and J is TRBJ2-1, with D uncertain. V was shortened by 8 bases and J by 7 bases, with 12 bases between the two germline ends. This CDR3 spans 11 amino acids. Germline V gene sequence: CDR1 GTSNPN, CDR2 SVGIG (reference sequence). CDR3 DNA sequence: TGTGCCGCAAGTGTGGGAAATGAGCAGTTCTTC. Its translation: CAASVGNEQFF.

This clonotype was seen a handful of times. The CDR3 loop reads CASSPPLGFGYTF. In DNA, the CDR3 is TGTGCCAGCAGCCCACCCTTGGGGTTTGGCTACACCTTC. The chain couples TRBV7-2 to TRBJ1-2; D call uncertain. Trimming took off 5 bases at V and 7 bases at J, with 14 bases between the two ends. This CDR3 contains 13 residues. The germline CDR1 and CDR2 sequences are SGHTA and FQGNSA.

With respect to this clonotype: A much larger clone is a single base away; this may be a read error. The genes are TRBV20-1 and TRBJ2-1, with D unresolved. Trimming cost V 1 base and J 6 bases, with 4 bases left between them. CDR3 length equals 11 residues. The germline V gene has CDR1 DFQATT and CDR2 SNEGSKA (reference sequence). The CDR3 region has the DNA TGCAGTGCTAGAGCGTTCAATGAGCAGTTCTTC. Its protein is CSARAFNEQFF.

Of note for this clonotype: A read error may explain this, as a much larger clone is one base away. The chain has TRBV28 and TRBJ2-1; 9 nucleotides line up with TRBD1. CDR1 is MDHEN and CDR2 is SYDVKM in the germline V gene. This CDR3 has 14 amino acids. The CDR3 DNA follows: TGTGTCAGCAGTTTATGGGACAGGGCCAATGAGCAGTTCTTC. The encoded protein is CVSSLWDRANEQFF.

The sample holds many counts of this clonotype. CDR3 sequence: CASSQGWAGELFF. CDR3 coding DNA: TGTGCCAGCAGCCAGGGCTGGGCCGGGGAGCTGTTTTTT. V gene TRBV3-1 combines with J gene TRBJ2-2; D gene uncertain. The CDR3 has 13 amino acids. Trimming took off 3 bases at V and 6 bases at J, with 8 bases between the two ends. In germline, CDR1 is LGHDT, CDR2 YNNKEL (reference sequence).

This clonotype occurred many times. The chain combines TRBV27 with TRBJ1-1; no definite D call. CDR1 is MNHEY and CDR2 is SMNVEV in the germline V gene (reference sequence). Trimming removed 3 bases at V and 4 bases at J, with 15 bases between. The CDR3 sequence is 15 residues long. The CDR3 here is CASSFLRVRGTEAFF. CDR3 nucleotides: TGTGCCAGCAGTTTTCTCCGGGTACGGGGCACTGAAGCTTTCTTT.

This chain uses TRBV5-4 with TRBJ1-1; 7 bases are a match to TRBD1. This CDR3 is built from 14 residues. V lost 6 bases to trimming and J lost 4 bases; unmatched junction nucleotides: 9. In germline, CDR1 is SGHNT, CDR2 YYREEE (reference sequence). This CDR3 reads CASKVDQGGTEAFF. The CDR3 coding sequence is TGTGCCAGCAAAGTCGACCAGGGGGGCACTGAAGCTTTCTTT.

This clonotype came up a few times. This chain uses TRBV7-3 with TRBJ2-1; D not resolved. The V gene lost 3 bases and the J gene lost 8 bases, with 11 bases spanning the gap. The CDR3 is made up of 13 amino acids. Germline CDR1 is SGHTA and CDR2 is FQGTGA. CDR3 sequence: CASSFKGTDEQFF. Written as DNA, the CDR3 is TGTGCCAGCAGCTTTAAGGGTACCGATGAGCAGTTCTTC. The entire variable domain, with the rest obtained from reference TRBV7-3 and TRBJ2-1, is as follows: GAGVSQTPSNKVTEKGKYVELRCDPISGHTALYWYRQSLGQGPEFLIYFQGTGAADDSGLPNDRFFAVRPEGSVSTLKIQRTERGDSAVYLCASSFKGTDEQFFGPGTRLTVL.

This clonotype showed up many times. The rearrangement uses TRBV6-1 and TRBJ2-3, with D maybe TRBD2 (5 bases). The germline CDR1 and CDR2 sequences are MNHNS and SASEGT. V was trimmed by 6 bases and J by 2 bases, leaving 21 bases between them. The length of the CDR3 is 17 residues. This CDR3 is CASSSSGNDSPTDTQYF. DNA of the CDR3: TGTGCCAGCAGCTCAAGCGGAAACGACTCACCCACAGATACGCAGTATTTT.

This clonotype has at least ten counts. This sequence joins TRBV28 and TRBJ2-5; TRBD1 matches at 9 bases. The germline V gene encodes CDR1 MDHEN and CDR2 SYDVKM. The CDR3 runs 17 residues. The ends lost 1 base at V and 0 bases at J; junction bases unmatched: 6. The CDR3 sequence is CASSLFLGQGYQETQYF. CDR3 bases: TGTGCCAGCAGTTTATTCCTAGGACAGGGGTACCAAGAGACCCAGTACTTC.

The chain carries TRBV24-1 and TRBJ2-5; possibly TRBD1 or TRBD2 for D (6 bases each). V was pared by 4 bases and J by 5 bases, with 19 bases between. Germline CDR1 and CDR2: KGHDR and SFDVKD. The CDR3 spans 16 residues. CDR3 nucleotides: TGTGCCACCAGTGACCGGACAGCCAGCGGGTGGGAGACCCAGTACTTC. Its protein is CATSDRTASGWETQYF.

A note on this clonotype: A clone one base away is much larger, so this may be a read error. The V and J genes are TRBV30 and TRBJ2-1; possibly TRBD2 for D (5 bases). Per the germline V gene, CDR1 is GTSNPN and CDR2 is SVGIG (reference sequence). V was pared by 2 bases and J by 7 bases, with 12 bases between. This CDR3 has 13 amino acids. CDR3 in DNA: TGTGCCTGGAGTATGTCTGAGGGTAATGAGCAGTTCTTC. It encodes CAWSMSEGNEQFF.

V gene TRBV10-3 combines with J gene TRBJ1-1; no definite D call. The CDR3 is 15 residues long. The V gene lost 0 bases and the J gene lost 2 bases, with 10 bases spanning the gap. Germline V CDR1 and CDR2: ENHRY, SYGVKD. The CDR3 loop is CAISESGWPNTEAFF. The CDR3 nucleotides read TGTGCCATCAGTGAGTCAGGGTGGCCAAACACTGAAGCTTTCTTT.